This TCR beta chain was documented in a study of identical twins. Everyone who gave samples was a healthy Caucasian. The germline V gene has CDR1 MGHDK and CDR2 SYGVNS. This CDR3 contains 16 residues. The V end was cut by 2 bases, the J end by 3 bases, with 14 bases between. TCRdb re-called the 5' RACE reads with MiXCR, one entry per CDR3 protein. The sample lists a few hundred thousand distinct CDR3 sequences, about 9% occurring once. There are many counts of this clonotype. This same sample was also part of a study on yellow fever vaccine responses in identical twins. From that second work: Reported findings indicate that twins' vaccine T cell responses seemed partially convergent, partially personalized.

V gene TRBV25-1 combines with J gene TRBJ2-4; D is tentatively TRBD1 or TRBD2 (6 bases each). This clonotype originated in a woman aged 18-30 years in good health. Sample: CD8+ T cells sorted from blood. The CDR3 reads CASSERGGLSKNIQYF. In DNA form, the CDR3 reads TGTGCCAGCAGTGAACGTGGGGGGCTGAGCAAAAACATTCAGTACTTC.